This TCR beta chain appears in the sequencing data of a study of T cells after yellow fever vaccination. General study points: CD4 and CD8 compartments shared a small share of clonotypes, likely from convergent recombination.

TCRdb called the 5' RACE reads again in MiXCR, with one record for every CDR3 protein. The sample lists about 360,000 distinct CDR3 sequences, 6.2% occurring once. On this clonotype itself: The antigen is not known. The germline gene is not matched at one end of the junction; a read error may be the cause.

Germline CDR1 reads DFQATT; CDR2 reads SNEGSKA (reference sequence). The CDR3 length is 13 residues. The sample in question was PBMCs, obtained 5 days after the yellow fever booster vaccination. The genes are TRBV20-1 and TRBJ2-1, with D possibly being TRBD1 (5 bases). This TCR was recovered from a man aged 30-40 years who received the YFV17D yellow fever vaccine. The DNA of the CDR3 is TGCAGTGCTACCCTCTCGACAGACAATGAGCTGTTCTTC. Its translation: CSATLSTDNELFF.